This T cell receptor beta chain was observed in a study of blood T cell repertoires in COVID-19. The CDR3 extends over 14 amino acids. V gave up 3 bases and J gave up 5 bases, with 11 bases separating them. CDR1 and CDR2 (germline): LNHDA, SQIVND (reference sequence). Clones were sequenced by immunoSEQ multiplex PCR, and TCRdb holds only the in-frame ones, with some missing. This sample carries 350,000 to 400,000 clones, roughly 88% of them seen once, and the ten largest clones take more than 0.85%. The chain links TRBV19 to TRBJ2-1; D call uncertain. This TCR was sampled from a woman in her 30s with acute COVID-19. The material sequenced was PBMCs or T cells enriched from blood (not recorded which). The CDR3 nucleotides are TGTGCCAGTAGTATTCCCCTGATAGACAATGAGCAGTTCTTC. Its translation is CASSIPLIDNEQFF.